The 22 T cell receptor beta chains presented below share a single source sample, sequenced in a study of cytomegalovirus exposure and HLA in healthy donors. The PCR had 60 Vbeta and 13 Jbeta primers. Assay used: immunoSEQ multiplex PCR; TCRdb lists only in-frame clones, some missing. The sample gives just over 200,000 clones, around four fifths of which show up once; 1.5% to 2% is in the top ten. Sequencing used PBMCs. These TCRs come from a man aged 50-59 years in good health and CMV-seronegative.

This chain joins TRBV30 and TRBJ1-4; tentative D call: TRBD1 (6 bases). This CDR3 has 14 amino acids. The germline CDR1 and CDR2 sequences are GTSNPN and SVGIG (reference sequence). The germline V and J ends were trimmed by 5 bases and 2 bases, with 12 bases remaining between them. CDR3: CAWGKRGTNEKLFF. CDR3 nucleotide sequence: TGTGCCTGGGGAAAGAGGGGGACTAATGAAAAACTGTTTTTT.

A note on this clone: Other DNA sequences in the same sample also yield this CDR3. V gene TRBV6-6 combines with J gene TRBJ1-5, with 7 bases aligning to TRBD1. V lost 0 bases, J lost 6 bases, and 2 bases stayed unmatched. Germline V CDR1 and CDR2: MNHNY, SVGAGI (reference sequence). CDR3 length equals 14 residues. In DNA, the CDR3 is TGTGCCAGCAGTTACTCGACAGGGTCTCAGCCCCAGCATTTT. Encoded protein: CASSYSTGSQPQHF.

This chain joins TRBV4-1 and TRBJ1-5; 7 bases align to TRBD1. CDR3 length: 16 amino acids. Unmatched junction bases numbered 10, after V lost 1 base and J lost 7 bases. Looked up from germline, CDR1 is MGHRA and CDR2 is YSYEKL. The CDR3 sequence: CASSQGTRQGLQPQHF. In nucleotides, the CDR3 is TGCGCCAGCAGCCAAGGTACGAGACAGGGACTCCAGCCCCAGCATTTT.

The rearrangement uses TRBV5-1 and TRBJ2-5; TRBD2 might be the D (5 bases). The last part of the DNA fits TRBJ2-7 better; the J call may be wrong. The germline V gene encodes CDR1 SGHRS and CDR2 YFSETQ. This CDR3 is 13 amino acids long. Here the CDR3 reads CASSFTRDYEQYF. The CDR3 coding sequence is TGCGCCAGCAGCTTCACTAGAGACTACGAGCAGTACTTC.

The V gene is TRBV7-6, the J gene TRBJ2-7; a possible D gene is TRBD1 (6 bases). From germline, CDR1 is SGHVS and CDR2 FNYEAQ. The V gene lost 1 base and the J gene lost 5 bases, with 12 bases spanning the gap. The CDR3 extends over 14 amino acids. The CDR3 nucleotides are TGTGCCAGCAGCTTAGGTCAGGGGCGGGACGAGCAGTACTTC. Amino acids: CASSLGQGRDEQYF.

This clone has more than one count but fewer than ten. The CDR3 reads CATSSSTTGTETQYF. CDR3 nucleotides: TGTGCCACCAGCAGCTCGACGACAGGGACGGAGACCCAGTACTTC. The V and J genes are TRBV15 and TRBJ2-5; 7 bases align to TRBD1. CDR1 and CDR2 (germline): LNHNV, YYDKDF (reference sequence). The CDR3 extends over 15 amino acids. V trimming: 3 bases; J trimming: 5 bases; junction bases outside the gene matches: 9.

This clone appeared a single time. This chain joins TRBV10-3 and TRBJ2-7; D not certain. The CDR3 is 13 amino acids. Trimming cost V 2 bases and J 2 bases, with 7 bases left between them. The germline V gene encodes CDR1 ENHRY and CDR2 SYGVKD. The CDR3 protein is CAISEGPTYEQYF. CDR3 coding DNA: TGTGCCATCAGTGAGGGGCCGACCTACGAGCAGTACTTC.

The rearrangement uses TRBV30 and TRBJ2-5; TRBD1 agrees at 11 bases. Matching the DNA end better, TRBJ2-7 makes the J call doubtful. In germline, CDR1 is GTSNPN, CDR2 SVGIG (reference sequence). This CDR3 contains 14 residues. Here the CDR3 DNA reads TGTGCCTGGACCCCCTGGACAGGGGGCAACGAGCAGTACTTC. It is translated as CAWTPWTGGNEQYF.

This rearrangement joins TRBV4-2 to TRBJ2-2; D is uncertain. The CDR3 spans 16 residues. From germline, CDR1 is LGHNA and CDR2 YNFKEQ. Trimming cost V 0 bases and J 0 bases, with 8 bases left between them. The CDR3 is CASSQEWQTNTGELFF. CDR3 sequence (DNA): TGTGCCAGCAGCCAAGAGTGGCAGACGAACACCGGGGAGCTGTTTTTT.

The chain recombines TRBV23-1 with TRBJ2-7, with D hard to call. TRBV23-1 is flagged as an ORF with uncertain function. V was pared by 2 bases and J by 3 bases, with 8 bases between. This CDR3 comprises 13 residues. CDR3 in amino acids: CASSQAPIYEQYF. CDR3 sequence (DNA): TGCGCCAGCAGTCAAGCGCCTATCTACGAGCAGTACTTC.

The CDR3 reads CASSLRGSNQPQHF. The CDR3 DNA reads TGTGCCAGCAGCTTGCGGGGGAGCAATCAGCCCCAGCATTTT. This chain connects TRBV5-6 to TRBJ1-5, with D perhaps matching TRBD1 (5 bases). The CDR3 contains 14 residues. The germline CDR1 and CDR2 sequences are SGHDT and YYEEEE. Trimming removed 1 base from V and 1 base from J, with 6 bases in between. The entire variable domain, with the rest obtained from reference TRBV5-6 and TRBJ1-5, is as follows: DAGVTQSPTHLIKTRGQQVTLRCSPKSGHDTVSWYQQALGQGPQFIFQYYEEEERQRGNFPDRFSGHQFPNYSSELNVNALLLGDSALYLCASSLRGSNQPQHFGDGTRLSIL.

The chain couples TRBV29-1 to TRBJ2-7, with 7 bases aligning to TRBD2. Unmatched junction bases numbered 8, after V lost 3 bases and J lost 3 bases. CDR3 length equals 14 residues. Per the germline V gene, CDR1 is SQVTM and CDR2 is ANQGSEA. CDR3 nucleotides: TGCAGCGTTGATGGCCTAGCGGACCACTACGAGCAGTACTTC. It is translated as CSVDGLADHYEQYF.

The rearrangement joins TRBV7-2 to TRBJ1-5, with 9 bases fitting TRBD1. This CDR3 has 14 amino acids. CDR1 SGHTA and CDR2 FQGNSA come from the germline V gene. J lost 3 bases, V lost 8 bases, and 5 bases had no gene match. CDR3 bases: TGTGCCAGCGGACAGGGGATACTCAATCAGCCCCAGCATTTT. This translates into CASGQGILNQPQHF. Full variable domain (missing parts from reference TRBV7-2 and TRBJ1-5): GAGVSQSPSNKVTEKGKDVELRCDPISGHTALYWYRQSLGQGLEFLIYFQGNSAPDKSGLPSDRFSAERTGGSVSTLTIQRTQQEDSAVYLCASGQGILNQPQHFGDGTRLSIL.

The chain is built from TRBV18 and TRBJ2-3; TRBD2 agrees at 15 bases. Germline lookup yields CDR1 KGHSH and CDR2 LQKENI. This CDR3 has 16 amino acids. V was pared by 3 bases and J by 8 bases, with 6 bases of the junction left unmatched. The CDR3, as DNA: TGTGCCAGCTCACCGGGACTAGCGGGAGGATCTGGTACGCAGTATTTT. This sequence encodes CASSPGLAGGSGTQYF.

The chain carries TRBV6-1 and TRBJ2-5, with 7 nucleotides matching TRBD1. This CDR3 is 14 amino acids long. Per germline, CDR1 MNHNS and CDR2 SASEGT. V shed 3 bases, J shed 2 bases, and the junction held 3 bases outside the gene matches. The CDR3 is CASSDPGQQETQYF. The CDR3 DNA follows: TGTGCCAGCAGTGACCCGGGACAGCAAGAGACCCAGTACTTC.

The genes are TRBV28 and TRBJ1-6, with D possibly TRBD1 on 6 matching bases. Germline assignment: CDR1 MDHEN and CDR2 SYDVKM. Trimming took 7 bases from V and 7 from J, leaving 14 bases between them. The CDR3 loop spans 14 amino acids. CDR3 coding DNA: TGTGCCAGCACCTTGGGCCAGGGGAATTCACCCCTCCACTTT. Its translation is CASTLGQGNSPLHF.

The J gene is TRBJ1-1, the V gene TRBV7-9; maybe TRBD1 (5 bases). Germline-derived CDR1 and CDR2 are SEHNR and FQNEAQ (reference sequence). Between the trimmed V and J ends, which lost 2 bases and 5 bases, there was a span of 12 bases. This CDR3 comprises 14 residues. The CDR3 DNA follows: TGTGCCAGCAGCTTATTAACCGGGGGTACTGAAGCTTTCTTT. This gives the protein CASSLLTGGTEAFF.

The chain uses TRBV5-4 and TRBJ2-7; TRBD2 matches at 7 bases. Trimming at V came to 2 bases and at J to 3 bases, leaving 2 bases not matched to a gene. This CDR3 region has 13 residues. The germline gives CDR1 SGHNT, CDR2 YYREEE (reference sequence). The CDR3 protein is CASSFGGGYEQYF. CDR3 bases: TGTGCCAGCAGCTTTGGGGGGGGCTACGAGCAGTACTTC.

The gene calls are TRBV28 and TRBJ2-2, with 9 positions matching TRBD2. The CDR3 length is 17 residues. The germline CDR1 and CDR2 sequences are MDHEN and SYDVKM. V lost 5 bases, J lost 0 bases, and 7 bases stayed unmatched. The CDR3 loop reads CASSDGTSKPNTGELFF. In nucleotides, the CDR3 is TGTGCCAGCAGTGATGGGACTAGCAAACCGAACACCGGGGAGCTGTTTTTT. Full variable domain (rest looked up from reference TRBV28 and TRBJ2-2): DVKVTQSSRYLVKRTGEKVFLECVQDMDHENMFWYRQDPGLGLRLIYFSYDVKMKEKGDIPEGYSVSREKKERFSLILESASTNQTSMYLCASSDGTSKPNTGELFFGEGSRLTVL.

In the case of this clone: Other DNA sequences from this sample encode an identical CDR3 as well. This chain connects TRBV5-1 to TRBJ1-1; D unresolved. The V end lost 0 bases, the J end lost 1 base, and 7 bases lay between the germline ends. The germline CDR1 and CDR2 sequences are SGHRS and YFSETQ. The CDR3 length is 14 residues. CDR3 bases: TGCGCCAGCAGCTTGGCCCCAGGGAACACTGAAGCTTTCTTT. Protein: CASSLAPGNTEAFF.

This rearrangement joins TRBV11-1 to TRBJ2-7, with 13 bases aligning to TRBD2. This CDR3 has 13 amino acids. V trimming: 6 bases; J trimming: 7 bases; junction bases outside the gene matches: 3. The germline CDR1 and CDR2 sequences are SGHAT and FQDESV (reference sequence). This CDR3 is CASRGLAGYEQYF. The DNA of the CDR3 is TGTGCCAGCAGGGGACTAGCGGGATATGAGCAGTACTTC. Drawing the rest from reference TRBV11-1 and TRBJ2-7, the complete variable domain is EAEVAQSPRYKITEKSQAVAFWCDPISGHATLYWYRQILGQGPELLVQFQDESVVDDSQLPKDRFSAERLKGVDSTLKIQPAELGDSAMYLCASRGLAGYEQYFGPGTRLTVT.

This chain joins TRBV28 and TRBJ2-2, with TRBD2 identical over 14 bases. J lost 7 bases, V lost 8 bases, and 9 bases had no gene match. The CDR3 loop spans 16 amino acids. Germline CDR1 and CDR2: MDHEN and SYDVKM. In nucleotides, the CDR3 is TGTGCCAGCGGCCTGACTAGCGGGAGGGCCGGCGGGGAGCTGTTTTTT. Encoded protein: CASGLTSGRAGGELFF.